The clone carrying this TCR beta chain was counted once. Method: immunoSEQ multiplex PCR; TCRdb's copy keeps in-frame clones and lacks some. The data show tens of thousands of clones, with roughly 92% seen just once and 4.3% held by the top ten. The sample comes from a study of technical replicates of blood from a handful of donors. From germline, CDR1 is SGHNT and CDR2 YYREEE (reference sequence). The CDR3 spans 16 residues. V lost 0 bases and J lost 6; bases outside the gene matches: 7. The chain joins TRBV5-4 to TRBJ2-5, with TRBD1 matching 11 bases. What was sequenced was PBMCs. The TCR comes from a human donor in good health. Some clones in this sample may be carry-over from other donors' samples. CDR3 DNA sequence: TGTGCCAGCAGCTTGGGAGGGACAGGGGGAGGAAAGACCCAGTACTTC. This codes for CASSLGGTGGGKTQYF.